Presented here are 20 T cell receptor beta chains from one specimen sequenced in a study of blood T cell repertoires in COVID-19. Assay used: immunoSEQ multiplex PCR; TCRdb lists only in-frame clones, some missing. Of more than 95,000 clones listed, approximately 85% are singletons. The sample comprised peripheral blood. The origin of the receptors is a woman of 80 years or more with COVID-19, enrolled during active disease.

V gene TRBV9 combines with J gene TRBJ2-3; the match to TRBD2 covers 10 bases. In germline, CDR1 is SGDLS, CDR2 YYNGEE. The trim removed 4 bases at V and 2 bases at J, leaving 7 bases unmatched. There are 16 residues in the CDR3. CDR3 DNA: TGTGCCAGCAGCCCGCTAGCGGGAGTGGCCACAGATACGCAGTATTTT. It translates to CASSPLAGVATDTQYF.

The rearrangement links TRBV6-5 to TRBJ2-7, with TRBD2 identical over 10 bases. The CDR3 length is 13 residues. V was clipped by 10 bases and J by 4 bases; unmatched bases: 7. Germline loops: CDR1 MNHEY, CDR2 SVGAGI. The CDR3 DNA reads TGTGCCACTAAAGCGGGAGGGAATTACGAGCAGTACTTC. Translating it yields CATKAGGNYEQYF.

The chain recombines TRBV10-3 with TRBJ2-7; D not resolved. Germline V gene lookup returns CDR1 ENHRY and CDR2 SYGVKD. This CDR3 contains 15 residues. Deletions cut 0 bases from V and 0 bases from J, with 9 bases between. The CDR3 loop reads CAISESGGSSYEQYF. The CDR3 DNA sequence: TGTGCCATCAGTGAGTCTGGCGGCAGCTCCTACGAGCAGTACTTC.

This chain connects TRBV2 to TRBJ1-6; D not certain. The CDR3 has 16 residues. The V end lost 4 bases, the J end lost 2 bases, and 12 bases lay between the germline ends. The germline gives CDR1 SNHLY, CDR2 FYNNEI. CDR3 in amino acids: CASSAPSGTYNSPLHF. The CDR3 DNA is TGTGCCAGCAGTGCCCCGTCAGGAACCTATAATTCACCCCTCCACTTT. Drawing the rest from reference TRBV2 and TRBJ1-6, the complete variable domain is EPEVTQTPSHQVTQMGQEVILRCVPISNHLYFYWYRQILGQKVEFLVSFYNNEISEKSEIFDDQFSVERPDGSNFTLKIRSTKLEDSAMYFCASSAPSGTYNSPLHFGNGTRLTVT.

Details on this clone: At the DNA level, this CDR3 is encoded by other sequences in the same sample as well. This sequence joins TRBV29-1 and TRBJ2-3, with 8 nucleotides matching TRBD1. The length of the CDR3 is 13 residues. The germline gives CDR1 SQVTM, CDR2 ANQGSEA. V shed 4 bases, J shed 5 bases, and the junction held 5 bases outside the gene matches. CDR3: CSVAVTGGDTQYF. The CDR3 DNA is TGCAGCGTTGCCGTCACAGGGGGAGATACGCAGTATTTT.

This clone came up a few times. The genes are TRBV6-5 and TRBJ1-4; the match to TRBD1 covers 10 bases. The ends lost 8 bases at V and 4 bases at J; junction bases unmatched: 7. Germline V gene data show CDR1 as MNHEY and CDR2 as SVGAGI. The CDR3 is 15 amino acids. Here the CDR3 reads CASSDRGYVNEKLFF. The CDR3 DNA reads as TGTGCCAGCTCGGACAGGGGGTATGTTAATGAAAAACTGTTTTTT.

The rearrangement uses TRBV6-2 or TRBV6-3 and TRBJ2-4; D is possibly TRBD2 (6 bases). The germline gives CDR1 MNHEY, CDR2 SVGEGT. V lost 5 bases and J lost 6, with 11 bases in between. This CDR3 comprises 13 residues. CDR3 DNA sequence: TGTGCCAGCAGTACCGTGGGGGGAAACATTCAGTACTTC. Translating gives CASSTVGGNIQYF.

V is TRBV5-6 and J is TRBJ1-4; 8 bases match TRBD1. CDR1 SGHDT and CDR2 YYEEEE come from the germline V gene. CDR3 length: 17 residues. Losses at the gene ends were 4 bases for V and 5 bases for J; bases not matched to a gene: 13. CDR3 DNA: TGTGCCAGCAGCATCTATGGCCGACAGGGGAGAAATGAAAAACTGTTTTTT. It encodes CASSIYGRQGRNEKLFF.

The J gene is TRBJ2-7, the V gene TRBV6-5, with no clear D. The CDR3 extends over 13 amino acids. Per germline, CDR1 MNHEY and CDR2 SVGAGI. Between the trimmed V and J ends, which lost 0 bases and 4 bases, there was a span of 7 bases. CDR3 region: CASSYSADYEQYF. CDR3 nucleotides: TGTGCCAGCAGTTACTCCGCAGATTACGAGCAGTACTTC.

The chain has TRBV6-2 or TRBV6-3 and TRBJ2-7; D might be TRBD1 (6 bases). There are 16 residues in the CDR3. Germline assignment: CDR1 MNHEY and CDR2 SVGEGT. V was cut by 0 bases and J by 1 base, with 13 bases left in between. The CDR3 DNA follows: TGTGCCAGCAGTTACTCCCGGGACAAGGGTTCCTACGAGCAGTACTTC. Its protein is CASSYSRDKGSYEQYF.

V gene TRBV7-6 combines with J gene TRBJ1-4; 9 bases map to TRBD1. The CDR3 is 16 amino acids. V gave up 2 bases and J gave up 5 bases; unmatched junction bases: 6. Germline CDR1 and CDR2: SGHVS and FNYEAQ. The CDR3 coding sequence is TGTGCCAGCAGCTTAAGTACCGGGACAGGGAATGAAAAACTGTTTTTT. Translation: CASSLSTGTGNEKLFF. Supplemented by reference TRBV7-6 and TRBJ1-4, the full variable domain reads GAGVSQSPRYKVTKRGQDVALRCDPISGHVSLYWYRQALGQGPEFLTYFNYEAQQDKSGLPNDRFSAERPEGSISTLTIQRTEQRDSAMYRCASSLSTGTGNEKLFFGSGTQLSVL.

The chain joins TRBV25-1 to TRBJ2-7; the D gene is possibly TRBD2 (6 bases). With 2 bases removed from V and 7 bases from J, the gap between germline ends came to 15 bases. Germline V gives CDR1 MGHDK, CDR2 SYGVNS. The CDR3 runs to 14 residues. This chain's CDR3 is CASSEGGTPQEQYF. The CDR3 coding sequence is TGTGCCAGCAGTGAAGGCGGGACCCCTCAAGAGCAGTACTTC.

The CDR3 DNA sequence: TGTGCCAGCAGCAACCGACAGGGGGGATTGTACGAGCAGTACTTC. It encodes CASSNRQGGLYEQYF. The rearrangement links TRBV5-8 to TRBJ2-7; the match to TRBD1 covers 9 bases. The length of the CDR3 is 15 residues. The germline gives CDR1 SGHTS, CDR2 YDEGEE. The J segment lost 4 bases and the V segment lost 4 bases, leaving 9 bases of the junction unmatched.

The genes are TRBV4-1 and TRBJ2-7, with a tentative D call TRBD2 (7 bases). The germline V gene encodes CDR1 MGHRA and CDR2 YSYEKL. Trimming cost V 4 bases and J 1 base, with 14 bases left between them. This CDR3 is built from 15 residues. CDR3 sequence: CASSPREGVSYEQYF. The CDR3 coding sequence is TGCGCCAGCAGCCCCAGGGAGGGGGTGTCCTACGAGCAGTACTTC.

The chain recombines TRBV24-1 with TRBJ1-2, with D hard to call. The CDR3 is made up of 12 amino acids. V lost 10 bases and J 4 bases, leaving 12 bases between the germline ends. Germline V gives CDR1 KGHDR, CDR2 SFDVKD. The CDR3 is CATGGGSYGYTF. In DNA, the CDR3 is TGTGCCACGGGCGGAGGGAGCTATGGCTACACCTTC.

The rearrangement joins TRBV6-5 to TRBJ1-3, with a tentative D call TRBD1 (6 bases). The CDR3 contains 15 residues. The germline V and J ends were trimmed by 5 bases and 0 bases, with 11 bases remaining between them. In germline, CDR1 is MNHEY, CDR2 SVGAGI. The CDR3 region is CASSPDSGSGNTIYF. Written as DNA, the CDR3 is TGTGCCAGCAGTCCGGACAGTGGCTCTGGAAACACCATATATTTT.

The rearrangement joins TRBV7-9 to TRBJ1-2; D not certain. V dropped 5 bases and J dropped 4 bases, with 17 bases sitting between them. The length of the CDR3 is 15 residues. CDR1 and CDR2 (germline): SEHNR, FQNEAQ (reference sequence). The CDR3 nucleotides are TGTGCCAGCAGCCGAACCGAGGGCGGAATCTATGGCTACACCTTC. Translated, it gives CASSRTEGGIYGYTF.

The rearrangement uses TRBV19 and TRBJ1-5; 9 bases map to TRBD1. This CDR3 is built from 15 residues. Germline lookup yields CDR1 LNHDA and CDR2 SQIVND (reference sequence). V dropped 7 bases and J dropped 1; count of bases not matched to a gene: 5. The CDR3 is CASTRGQGSNQPQHF. As DNA, the CDR3 is TGTGCCAGTACCCGGGGACAGGGAAGCAATCAGCCCCAGCATTTT.

This clone was detected only once. The chain links TRBV28 to TRBJ2-3; tentative D call: TRBD1 (5 bases). V shed 5 bases and J shed 1 base, with 13 bases lying between them. Germline CDR1 is MDHEN and CDR2 is SYDVKM. The CDR3 is made up of 15 amino acids. CDR3 protein: CASSPVGPRTDTQYF. The CDR3 DNA follows: TGTGCCAGCAGTCCCGTGGGGCCACGCACAGATACGCAGTATTTT.

A few counts support this clone. This rearrangement joins TRBV18 to TRBJ2-7; the match to TRBD2 covers 10 bases. Germline V gene lookup returns CDR1 KGHSH and CDR2 LQKENI. The CDR3 has 14 residues. V shed 5 bases, J shed 7 bases, and the junction held 8 bases outside the gene matches. The CDR3 DNA is TGTGCCAGCTCAACAGCGGGAGGGTCGAGGGAGCAGTACTTC. Translation gives CASSTAGGSREQYF.